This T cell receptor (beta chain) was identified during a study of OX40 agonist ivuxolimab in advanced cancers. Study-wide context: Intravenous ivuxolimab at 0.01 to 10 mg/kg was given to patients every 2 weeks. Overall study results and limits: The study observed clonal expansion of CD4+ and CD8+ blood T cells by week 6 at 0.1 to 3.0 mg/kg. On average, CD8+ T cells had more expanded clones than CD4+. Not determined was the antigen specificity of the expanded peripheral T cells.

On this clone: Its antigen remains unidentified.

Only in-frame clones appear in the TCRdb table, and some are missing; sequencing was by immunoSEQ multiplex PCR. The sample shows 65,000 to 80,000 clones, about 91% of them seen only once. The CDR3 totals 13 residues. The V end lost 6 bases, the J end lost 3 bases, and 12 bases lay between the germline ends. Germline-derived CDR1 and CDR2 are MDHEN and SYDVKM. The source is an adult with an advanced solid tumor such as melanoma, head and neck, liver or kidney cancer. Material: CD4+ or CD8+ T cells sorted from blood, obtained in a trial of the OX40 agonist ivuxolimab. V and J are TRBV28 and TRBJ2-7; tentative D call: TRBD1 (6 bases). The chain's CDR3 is CASSRDILYEQYF. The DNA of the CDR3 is TGTGCCAGCAGCCGGGACATACTCTACGAGCAGTACTTC.